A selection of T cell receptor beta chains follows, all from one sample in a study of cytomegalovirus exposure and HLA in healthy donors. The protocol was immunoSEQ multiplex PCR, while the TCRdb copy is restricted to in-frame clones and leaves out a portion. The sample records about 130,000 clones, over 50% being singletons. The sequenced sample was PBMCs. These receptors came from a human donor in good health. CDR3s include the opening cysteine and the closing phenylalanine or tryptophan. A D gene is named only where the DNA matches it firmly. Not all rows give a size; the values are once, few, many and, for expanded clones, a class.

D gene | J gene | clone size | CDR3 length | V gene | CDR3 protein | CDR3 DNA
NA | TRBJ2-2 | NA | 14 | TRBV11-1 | CASSLEGGAGELFF | TGTGCCAGCAGCTTAGAAGGAGGGGCCGGGGAGCTGTTTTTT
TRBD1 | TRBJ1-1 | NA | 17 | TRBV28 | CASSFRQGRSENTEAFF | TGTGCCAGCAGTTTTCGACAGGGGAGATCGGAAAACACTGAAGCTTTCTTT
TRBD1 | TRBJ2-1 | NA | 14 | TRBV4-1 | CASSQVDRGYEQFF | TGCGCCAGCAGCCAAGTCGACAGGGGCTATGAGCAGTTCTTC
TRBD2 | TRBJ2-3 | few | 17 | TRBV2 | CASSDLGLAGSTDTQYF | TGTGCCAGCAGTGATCTGGGACTAGCGGGATCCACAGATACGCAGTATTTT
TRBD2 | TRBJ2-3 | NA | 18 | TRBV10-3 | CAISAGGRLAETSYTQYF | TGTGCCATCAGCGCTGGCGGAAGACTAGCGGAGACCAGCTATACGCAGTATTTT
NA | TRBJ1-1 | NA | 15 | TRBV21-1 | CASSAQTGWVTEAFF | TGTGCCAGCAGCGCTCAGACAGGGTGGGTCACTGAAGCTTTCTTT
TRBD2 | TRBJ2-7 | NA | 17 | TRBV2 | CASLGLAGSPRSYEQYF | TGTGCCAGCCTGGGACTAGCGGGCTCTCCTCGCTCCTACGAGCAGTACTTC
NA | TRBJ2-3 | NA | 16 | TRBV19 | CASSIGGGLLTDTQYF | TGTGCCAGTAGTATAGGGGGAGGACTACTCACAGATACGCAGTATTTT
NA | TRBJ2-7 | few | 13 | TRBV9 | CASSALMGGEQYF | TGTGCCAGCAGCGCCTTAATGGGGGGCGAGCAGTACTTC
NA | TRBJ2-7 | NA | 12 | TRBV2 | CASSGTGPEQYF | TGTGCCAGCAGTGGAACAGGGCCCGAGCAGTACTTC
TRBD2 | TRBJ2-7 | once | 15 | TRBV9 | CASSVGGLAAYEQYF | TGTGCCAGCAGCGTCGGGGGACTAGCGGCCTACGAGCAGTACTTC
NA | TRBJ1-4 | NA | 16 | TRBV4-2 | CASSQGGGEGSEKLFF | TGTGCCAGCAGCCAAGGGGGTGGGGAGGGCAGTGAAAAACTGTTTTTT
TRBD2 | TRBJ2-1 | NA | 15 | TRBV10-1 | CASSESGLGVNEQFF | TGCGCCAGCAGTGAGTCGGGACTAGGAGTCAATGAGCAGTTCTTC
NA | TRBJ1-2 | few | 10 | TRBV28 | CATQRYGYTF | TGTGCCACCCAGAGGTATGGCTACACCTTC
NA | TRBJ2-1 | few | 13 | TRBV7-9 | CASSQQGADEQFF | TGTGCCAGCAGCCAGCAGGGTGCGGATGAGCAGTTCTTC